The T cell receptor beta chain under discussion was sequenced for a study of T cell repertoires in aging, cancer and after chemotherapy. Between the trimmed V and J ends, which lost 1 base and 5 bases, there was a span of 3 bases. Germline V lookup: CDR1 SGHTA, CDR2 FQGNSA. This CDR3 has 13 residues. Rearranged V-D-J TRB sequences were amplified with a mixed TRB-A/B primer pool. MiXCR, run by TCRdb on the multiplex PCR reads, gives a single entry per CDR3 protein. The sample records some 8,000 distinct CDR3 sequences, around 30% being singletons. Peripheral blood genomic DNA, not sorted cells or RNA, was the template.

This sequence originates from a human donor in good health. Sequencing input: blood. This chain links TRBV7-2 with TRBJ1-6; no firm D call. CDR3 DNA sequence: TGTGCCAGCAGCTTAGGGAATAATTCACCCCTCCACTTT. This gives the protein CASSLGNNSPLHF.